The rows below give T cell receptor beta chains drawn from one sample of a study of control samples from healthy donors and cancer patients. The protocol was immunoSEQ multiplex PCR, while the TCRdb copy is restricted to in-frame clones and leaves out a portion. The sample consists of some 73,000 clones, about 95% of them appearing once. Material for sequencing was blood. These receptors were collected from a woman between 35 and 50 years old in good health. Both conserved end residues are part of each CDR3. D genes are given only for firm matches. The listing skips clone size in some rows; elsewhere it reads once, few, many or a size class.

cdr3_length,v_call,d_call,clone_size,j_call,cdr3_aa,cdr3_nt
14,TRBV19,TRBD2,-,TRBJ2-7,CASTRGSGSYEQYF,TGTGCCAGTACTCGCGGGAGCGGCTCCTACGAGCAGTACTTC
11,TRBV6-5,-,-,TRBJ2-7,CASAAAYEQYF,TGTGCCAGCGCCGCCGCCTACGAGCAGTACTTC
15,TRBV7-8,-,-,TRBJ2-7,CASSLNRQGSDEQYF,TGTGCCAGCAGCTTGAATCGGCAGGGGAGCGACGAGCAGTACTTC
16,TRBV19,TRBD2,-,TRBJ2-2,CASSIAYGRANGELFF,TGTGCCAGTAGTATAGCATACGGGAGGGCGAACGGGGAGCTGTTTTTT
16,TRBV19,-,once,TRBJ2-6,CASKTAPSSGANVLTF,TGTGCCAGTAAGACAGCCCCGAGCTCTGGGGCCAACGTCCTGACTTTC
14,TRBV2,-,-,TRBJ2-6,CARAAPSGANVLTF,TGTGCCAGGGCGGCCCCCTCTGGGGCCAACGTCCTGACTTTC
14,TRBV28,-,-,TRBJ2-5,CASSLYRDVETQYF,TGTGCCAGCAGTTTATATCGGGATGTGGAGACCCAGTACTTC
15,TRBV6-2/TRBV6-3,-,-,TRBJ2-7,CASSQGIIHSAEQYF,TGTGCCAGCAGCCAGGGAATCATACACTCTGCGGAGCAGTACTTC
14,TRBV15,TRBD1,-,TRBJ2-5,CATSRAGGGQTQYF,TGTGCCACCAGCAGAGCAGGGGGCGGGCAGACCCAGTACTTC
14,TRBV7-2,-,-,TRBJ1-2,CASSEGGANYGYTF,TGTGCCAGCAGCGAGGGGGGGGCTAACTATGGCTACACCTTC
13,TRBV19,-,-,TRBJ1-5,CASSAGSGQPQHF,TGTGCCAGTAGTGCAGGGTCCGGTCAGCCCCAGCATTTT
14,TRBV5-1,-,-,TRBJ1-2,CASSLVGQAYGYTF,TGCGCCAGCAGCTTGGTTGGTCAGGCGTATGGCTACACCTTC
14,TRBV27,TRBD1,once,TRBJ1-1,CASSFTGGAGEAFF,TGTGCCAGCAGTTTTACAGGGGGCGCGGGTGAAGCTTTCTTT
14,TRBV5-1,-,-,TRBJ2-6,CASSPNSGANVLTF,TGCGCCAGCAGCCCTAACTCTGGGGCCAACGTCCTGACTTTC
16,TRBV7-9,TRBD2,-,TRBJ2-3,CASSLIATSGTDTQYF,TGTGCCAGCAGCTTAATCGCGACTAGCGGAACAGATACGCAGTATTTT
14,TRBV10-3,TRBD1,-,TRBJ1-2,CAITRGQGAYGYTF,TGTGCCATCACGAGAGGACAGGGGGCTTATGGCTACACCTTC
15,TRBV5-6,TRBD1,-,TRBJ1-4,CASSSPGQGNEKLFF,TGTGCCAGCAGCTCCCCGGGACAGGGCAATGAAAAACTGTTTTTT
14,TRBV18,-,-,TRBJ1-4,CASSPRGVNEKLFF,TGTGCCAGCTCACCACGGGGGGTTAATGAAAAACTGTTTTTT
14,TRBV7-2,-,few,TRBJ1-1,CASSPQGRRTEAFF,TGTGCCAGCAGCCCCCAGGGAAGACGGACTGAAGCTTTCTTT
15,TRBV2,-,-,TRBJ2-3,CASSPDLRRPDTQYF,TGTGCCAGCAGCCCAGACCTTAGGAGGCCAGATACGCAGTATTTT
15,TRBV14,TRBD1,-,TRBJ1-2,CASSQVVSGGKGYTF,TGTGCCAGCAGCCAAGTAGTGTCAGGGGGCAAAGGCTACACCTTC
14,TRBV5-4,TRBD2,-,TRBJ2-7,CASSSGLDFYEQYF,TGTGCCAGCAGCTCCGGACTAGATTTCTACGAGCAGTACTTC
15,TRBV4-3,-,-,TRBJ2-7,CASSQYRDISYEQYF,TGCGCCAGCAGCCAGTACCGGGACATCTCCTACGAGCAGTACTTC